What follows are 7 T cell receptor beta chains derived from one specimen sequenced in a study of shared clonotypes between healthy human individuals. The assay was immunoSEQ multiplex PCR, and TCRdb's table has in-frame clones only and misses some. The repertoire holds fewer than 600,000 clones, with around 77% as singletons. Sequenced sample: PBMCs. All receptors come from a woman between 35 and 50 years old in good health. Some clones in this sample may be carry-over from other donors' samples.

Turning to this clone: A far larger clone is one nucleotide away, so this likely arose from a read error. The CDR3 loop reads CAGRIRTNYEQYF. The CDR3 coding sequence is TGCGCCGGCAGAATTAGGACAAACTACGAGCAGTACTTC. V gene TRBV10-2 combines with J gene TRBJ2-7; perhaps TRBD1 as D (5 bases). The CDR3 is made up of 13 amino acids. Germline V gene sequence: CDR1 WSHSY, CDR2 SAAADI.

This chain uses TRBV28 with TRBJ2-7, with D unresolved. The CDR3 runs 15 residues. V dropped 6 bases and J dropped 0 bases, with 15 bases sitting between them. From germline, CDR1 is MDHEN and CDR2 SYDVKM. As DNA, the CDR3 is TGTGCCAGCAGCCTACCCCGGACGGTCTCCTACGAGCAGTACTTC. Its translation is CASSLPRTVSYEQYF.

This clone was seen a few times. The chain carries TRBV5-1 and TRBJ2-2; tentative D call: TRBD2 (6 bases). The ends were cut back, 0 bases at V and 6 bases at J, with 12 bases in the middle. CDR3 length: 15 amino acids. Germline CDR1 SGHRS, CDR2 YFSETQ. Written as DNA, the CDR3 is TGCGCCAGCAGCTTGGATCCGGGAGTCGCCGGGGAGCTGTTTTTT. Its protein is CASSLDPGVAGELFF.

As regards this clone: Given a far larger clone just one base away, this is likely a sequencing read error. The chain recombines TRBV5-4 with TRBJ2-7, with a possible D match to TRBD2 (6 bases). Trimming shortened V by 1 base and J by 6 bases, and 11 bases separated the two germline ends. CDR1 is SGHNT, CDR2 YYREEE, per germline (reference sequence). This CDR3 has 13 residues. For the CDR3, the DNA is TGTGCCAGCAGCTTGTACCAGGGAGGCGAGCAGTACTTC. Amino acid sequence: CASSLYQGGEQYF.

The chain couples TRBV7-5 to TRBJ2-2. TRBV7-5 corresponds to a pseudogene. The CDR3 runs 16 residues. CDR3 sequence (DNA): TGTGTCAGAAGAGGGACCGGGACCCAGAACACCGGGGAGCTGTTTTTT. This codes for CVRRGTGTQNTGELFF.

V usage is TRBV11-2 and J usage is TRBJ2-4; no definite D call. V lost 8 bases, J lost 6 bases, and 14 bases lay in between. The CDR3 extends over 13 amino acids. Germline CDR1 reads SGHAT; CDR2 reads FQNNGV. As DNA, the CDR3 is TGTGCCAGCCGAGATTTTGGAATAAACATTCAGTACTTC. Translated, it gives CASRDFGINIQYF.

The gene calls are TRBV12-5 and TRBJ1-2; D is undetermined. CDR1 is LGHNT, CDR2 FRNRAP, per germline. Trimming stripped 5 bases from V and 4 bases from J, with 14 bases between. The CDR3 is made up of 14 amino acids. Here the CDR3 DNA reads TGTGCTAGTGGTCCCCATGGGGAGAGCTATGGCTACACCTTC. Its protein is CASGPHGESYGYTF.